The next 18 T cell receptor beta chains were all read from a single sample in a study of cytotoxic CD8 clonotypes in ibrutinib-treated CLL. Assay used: immunoSEQ multiplex PCR; TCRdb lists only in-frame clones, some missing. This sample has approximately 9,000 clones; around 70% occur once, and the top ten carry more than 35%. The source material was PBMCs, sampled before ibrutinib treatment. The receptors stem from a human donor with chronic lymphocytic leukemia.

V gene TRBV29-1 combines with J gene TRBJ1-1; TRBD1 matches at 8 bases. J gave up 3 bases and V 4 bases, and 7 bases lay outside the gene matches. CDR3 size: 14 residues. The germline CDR1 and CDR2 sequences are SQVTM and ANQGSEA. The CDR3 DNA follows: TGCAGCGTTGTGCAGGGGGCAGGGCACACTGAAGCTTTCTTT. Its protein is CSVVQGAGHTEAFF.

This clone was picked up a small number of times. V usage is TRBV6-6 and J usage is TRBJ1-2; D not certain. Between the trimmed V and J ends, which lost 2 bases and 3 bases, there was a span of 13 bases. CDR3 length: 15 amino acids. Germline V gives CDR1 MNHNY, CDR2 SVGAGI (reference sequence). This chain's CDR3 is CASSYDPGSYYGYTF. In nucleotides, the CDR3 is TGTGCCAGCAGTTACGATCCGGGTTCGTACTATGGCTACACCTTC.

This clone showed up just a few times. V and J are TRBV4-1 and TRBJ1-2; 8 positions match TRBD1. Germline lookup yields CDR1 MGHRA and CDR2 YSYEKL. V was pared by 6 bases and J by 4 bases, with 13 bases of the junction left unmatched. The CDR3 is made up of 16 amino acids. The CDR3: CASSQTAGGIGYGYTF. The DNA of the CDR3 is TGCGCCAGCAGTCAAACGGCAGGGGGCATCGGCTATGGCTACACCTTC.

The gene calls are TRBV10-3 and TRBJ1-6; 7 positions agree with TRBD1. Germline V gives CDR1 ENHRY, CDR2 SYGVKD. CDR3 size: 12 residues. The junction had 2 bases not matched to a gene; V was cut back by 10 bases and J by 5 bases. Here the CDR3 DNA reads TGTGCCAACGGACAGGATAATTCACCCCTCCACTTT. This encodes CANGQDNSPLHF.

The sample holds one count of this clone. The chain uses TRBV9 and TRBJ2-1; D gene uncertain. CDR3 length equals 13 residues. Trimming took 4 bases from V and 4 from J, leaving 9 bases between them. CDR1 is SGDLS, CDR2 YYNGEE, per germline. The CDR3 DNA reads as TGTGCCAGCAGCATCTCCCGGTACAATGAGCAGTTCTTC. This encodes CASSISRYNEQFF. The full variable domain, its missing parts supplied by reference TRBV9 and TRBJ2-1, is DSGVTQTPKHLITATGQRVTLRCSPRSGDLSVYWYQQSLDQGLQFLIQYYNGEERAKGNILERFSAQQFPDLHSELNLSSLELGDSALYFCASSISRYNEQFFGPGTRLTVL.

The rearrangement links TRBV5-6 to TRBJ2-1; 11 bases map to TRBD2. The trim removed 4 bases at V and 7 bases at J, leaving 4 bases unmatched. This CDR3 has 14 residues. The germline V gene encodes CDR1 SGHDT and CDR2 YYEEEE. CDR3 coding DNA: TGTGCCAGCAGCCCGGGACTAGCGGAGAATGAGCAGTTCTTC. Protein sequence: CASSPGLAENEQFF.

This rearrangement joins TRBV28 to TRBJ1-2; no clear D gene. V was shortened by 3 bases and J by 5 bases, with 10 bases between the two germline ends. This CDR3 contains 13 residues. Germline V gives CDR1 MDHEN, CDR2 SYDVKM. CDR3 residues: CASSFRGLYGYTF. The CDR3, as DNA: TGTGCCAGCAGTTTTCGGGGTTTGTATGGCTACACCTTC.

This clone showed up just a few times. The chain employs TRBV27 and TRBJ2-1; 11 bases fit TRBD2. The V and J ends lost 5 bases and 4 bases, in that order; junction bases with no gene match: 4. Germline V gene data show CDR1 as MNHEY and CDR2 as SMNVEV (reference sequence). The CDR3 spans 15 residues. CDR3 nucleotide sequence: TGTGCCAGCAGTCCCGGACTAGCGGGTTACAATGAGCAGTTCTTC. The encoded protein is CASSPGLAGYNEQFF.

The chain uses TRBV19 and TRBJ2-5, with 10 bases that match TRBD1. V lost 4 bases, J lost 2 bases, and 7 bases stayed unmatched. Germline V CDR1 and CDR2: LNHDA, SQIVND (reference sequence). The CDR3 totals 16 residues. CDR3 nucleotide sequence: TGTGCCAGTAGTACCCGGAGGACAGGGGGTCAAGAGACCCAGTACTTC. This translates into CASSTRRTGGQETQYF.

The chain links TRBV5-6 to TRBJ2-3; the D call may be TRBD1 or TRBD2 (5 bases each). CDR1 and CDR2 from the germline V gene are SGHDT and YYEEEE. V gave up 5 bases and J gave up 4 bases, with 11 bases separating them. The CDR3 length is 13 residues. The CDR3 spells CASSYRGADTQYF. For the CDR3, the DNA is TGTGCCAGCAGTTATAGAGGGGCAGATACGCAGTATTTT.

V and J are TRBV5-4 and TRBJ2-2; 8 bases fit TRBD1. There are 16 residues in the CDR3. J was trimmed by 3 bases and V by 0 bases; bases with no gene match: 4. From germline, CDR1 is SGHNT and CDR2 YYREEE (reference sequence). In nucleotides, the CDR3 is TGTGCCAGCAGCTTGGGGACAGGGACCTACACCGGGGAGCTGTTTTTT. This encodes CASSLGTGTYTGELFF.

The chain uses TRBV19 and TRBJ2-7; 13 bases match TRBD2. Unmatched junction bases numbered 6, after V lost 3 bases and J lost 4 bases. This CDR3 is 16 amino acids long. CDR1 and CDR2 (germline): LNHDA, SQIVND (reference sequence). As DNA, the CDR3 is TGTGCCAGTAGTATTAGCGGACTAGCGGGAGTTTACGAGCAGTACTTC. Its protein is CASSISGLAGVYEQYF.

This clone has only a few counts. This chain uses TRBV20-1 with TRBJ1-4; D is unresolved. The germline V and J ends were trimmed by 5 bases and 4 bases, with 5 bases remaining between them. Germline V gene lookup returns CDR1 DFQATT and CDR2 SNEGSKA (reference sequence). This CDR3 is built from 11 residues. CDR3 amino acids: CSAFNNEKLFF. The CDR3 nucleotides read TGCAGTGCTTTCAATAATGAAAAACTGTTTTTT.

Within the sample, this clone is medium-sized. The chain joins TRBV9 to TRBJ2-7; D ambiguous. V was clipped by 0 bases and J by 7 bases, with 14 bases between them. Germline CDR1 is SGDLS and CDR2 is YYNGEE. The CDR3 contains 14 residues. The chain's CDR3 is CASSVEGSSGEQYF. The CDR3 DNA sequence: TGTGCCAGCAGCGTAGAGGGCAGTTCTGGAGAGCAGTACTTC.

In this sample, this clone turned up a few times. The chain carries TRBV7-9 and TRBJ1-3; 7 bases are shared with TRBD1. V trimming: 5 bases; J trimming: 4 bases; junction bases outside the gene matches: 11. CDR3 length: 16 amino acids. Germline CDR1 SEHNR, CDR2 FQNEAQ (reference sequence). In DNA form, the CDR3 reads TGTGCCAGCAGCCTCTCTTCACAGGGGACCGGAAACACCATATATTTT. Protein sequence: CASSLSSQGTGNTIYF.

There are a few counts of this clone. The chain has TRBV6-1 and TRBJ2-3; weak D call: TRBD2 (6 bases). Trimming removed 0 bases from V and 4 bases from J, with 14 bases in between. Germline CDR1 MNHNS, CDR2 SASEGT. The CDR3 is 16 amino acids. CDR3 nucleotide sequence: TGTGCCAGCAGTGAAGCGCGGGGTTCGACCGCAGATACGCAGTATTTT. Translation gives CASSEARGSTADTQYF.

The chain recombines TRBV6-6 with TRBJ1-1; D is unresolved. The CDR3 has 10 residues. Trimming stripped 10 bases from V and 4 bases from J, with 7 bases between. Germline-derived CDR1 and CDR2 are MNHNY and SVGAGI (reference sequence). CDR3 in DNA: TGTGCCACCCGGGCCACTGAAGCTTTCTTT. Its translation is CATRATEAFF.

In its sample, this clone was seen once. The CDR3 sequence: CASSPGLAENEQFF. The CDR3 DNA sequence: TGTGCCAGCAGCCCGGGACTAGCGGAGAATGAGCAGTTCTTC. The chain links TRBV5-5 to TRBJ2-1; 11 bases are a match to TRBD2. This CDR3 has 14 amino acids. Trimming at V came to 4 bases and at J to 7 bases, leaving 4 bases not matched to a gene. In germline, CDR1 is SGHKS, CDR2 YYEKEE (reference sequence).